These 32 T cell receptor beta chains share one sample of origin, sequenced in a study of early T cells in non-severe SARS-CoV-2 infection. Each CDR3 protein is one row after TCRdb ran MiXCR on the 5' RACE reads. The sample has some 64,000 distinct CDR3 sequences, under 15% seen once; the top ten hold about 8.3%. Sequenced material: whole blood. The receptors were gathered from an adult who was a healthcare worker with PCR-confirmed SARS-CoV-2 infection or an uninfected control (not recorded which).

This clonotype was observed a few times. The chain couples TRBV19 to TRBJ2-6; 7 bases fit TRBD1. CDR1 is LNHDA, CDR2 SQIVND, per germline (reference sequence). Unmatched junction bases numbered 8, after V lost 9 bases and J lost 0 bases. The CDR3 spans 16 residues. CDR3 sequence: CASKKGAISGANVLTF. CDR3 nucleotides: TGTGCCAGCAAAAAGGGGGCGATCTCTGGGGCCAACGTCCTGACTTTC.

Ten or more counts support this clonotype. This rearrangement joins TRBV11-1 to TRBJ2-1; D might be TRBD1 (5 bases). CDR3 length equals 13 residues. Germline loops: CDR1 SGHAT, CDR2 FQDESV (reference sequence). Trimming pared 2 bases from V and 5 bases from J, leaving 7 bases between. The CDR3 DNA sequence: TGTGCCAGCAGCTTACAGGGCCACAATGAGCAGTTCTTC. The encoded protein is CASSLQGHNEQFF. Full variable domain (rest looked up from reference TRBV11-1 and TRBJ2-1): EAEVAQSPRYKITEKSQAVAFWCDPISGHATLYWYRQILGQGPELLVQFQDESVVDDSQLPKDRFSAERLKGVDSTLKIQPAELGDSAMYLCASSLQGHNEQFFGPGTRLTVL.

This clonotype was seen repeatedly, ten times or more. CDR3 sequence reads: CASSLGTGTIGYTF. The CDR3 nucleotides are TGTGCCAGCAGTTTAGGGACAGGGACCATTGGCTACACCTTC. This chain uses TRBV28 with TRBJ1-2, with 9 bases fitting TRBD1. Germline CDR1 and CDR2: MDHEN and SYDVKM. V was clipped by 2 bases and J by 7 bases; unmatched bases: 5. CDR3 size: 14 residues.

This clonotype showed up just a few times. The rearrangement links TRBV14 to TRBJ2-7; D is unresolved. The CDR3 runs to 14 residues. Trimming shortened V by 1 base and J by 0 bases, and 7 bases separated the two germline ends. Germline CDR1 reads SGHDN; CDR2 reads FVKESK. Here the CDR3 reads CASSQVLVSYEQYF. CDR3 DNA sequence: TGTGCCAGCAGCCAAGTCCTGGTCTCCTACGAGCAGTACTTC.

In its sample, this clonotype was seen many times. V usage is TRBV13 and J usage is TRBJ1-4; D may be TRBD1 (6 bases). Trimming pared 0 bases from V and 8 bases from J, leaving 13 bases between. Germline V gene data show CDR1 as PRHDT and CDR2 as FYEKMQ (reference sequence). This CDR3 has 15 residues. DNA for the CDR3: TGTGCCAGCAGCTTAGGGACAGGAATTGAAGAAAAACTGTTTTTT. Its translation: CASSLGTGIEEKLFF.

This clonotype was picked up many times. J is TRBJ2-7 and V is TRBV6-2 or TRBV6-3; D gene uncertain. The CDR3 sequence is 15 residues long. Trimming took off 0 bases at V and 0 bases at J, with 9 bases between the two ends. Germline V gives CDR1 MNHEY, CDR2 SVGEGT. The CDR3 DNA reads as TGTGCCAGCAGTTACTCCGGGCTTGGCTCCTACGAGCAGTACTTC. As protein: CASSYSGLGSYEQYF.

This clonotype was seen repeatedly, ten times or more. This rearrangement joins TRBV28 to TRBJ2-5; D gene ambiguous. The CDR3 runs 11 residues. Germline CDR1 is MDHEN and CDR2 is SYDVKM. With 3 bases removed from V and 5 bases from J, the gap between germline ends came to 4 bases. CDR3 sequence reads: CASSFGETQYF. The CDR3 coding sequence is TGTGCCAGCAGTTTCGGGGAGACCCAGTACTTC.

This clonotype was seen a few times. This chain links TRBV20-1 with TRBJ2-1; 11 bases agree with TRBD2. The germline V gene encodes CDR1 DFQATT and CDR2 SNEGSKA (reference sequence). The CDR3 loop spans 15 amino acids. J lost 8 bases, V lost 1 base, and 7 bases had no gene match. CDR3 sequence: CSARVPGLAAHEQFF. As DNA, the CDR3 is TGCAGTGCTAGAGTCCCGGGACTAGCGGCCCATGAGCAGTTCTTC.

This clonotype came up many times. This chain links TRBV4-2 with TRBJ2-7, with 10 bases aligning to TRBD2. V was pared by 0 bases and J by 4 bases, with 3 bases of the junction left unmatched. Germline CDR1 LGHNA, CDR2 YNFKEQ. This CDR3 is 15 amino acids long. The CDR3 nucleotides read TGTGCCAGCAGCCAAGAACTAGCGGGACCGTACGAGCAGTACTTC. It is translated as CASSQELAGPYEQYF.

Only a few counts were recorded for this clonotype. J is TRBJ2-5 and V is TRBV11-2, with D unresolved. CDR1 is SGHAT, CDR2 FQNNGV, per germline. Trimming took off 3 bases at V and 0 bases at J, with 11 bases between the two ends. The CDR3 sequence is 15 residues long. CDR3 protein: CASSFSRLYQETQYF. The CDR3 DNA sequence: TGTGCCAGCAGCTTCAGCAGGTTGTACCAAGAGACCCAGTACTTC.

Worth noting for this clonotype: One junction end does not reproduce the germline sequence, and a read error may be involved. The chain is built from TRBV28 and TRBJ1-2, with D possibly TRBD1 on 6 matching bases. The CDR3 sequence is 13 residues long. The germline V gene has CDR1 MDHEN and CDR2 SYDVKM. Written as DNA, the CDR3 is TGTGCCATCCTAGGTAACAGGGCCTATAGCTACACCTTC. Translating it yields CAILGNRAYSYTF.

The V call is TRBV7-2, the J call TRBJ2-5; 8 bases align to TRBD2. The germline gives CDR1 SGHTA, CDR2 FQGNSA. CDR3 length equals 13 residues. V lost 4 bases, J lost 4 bases, and 2 bases stayed unmatched. This CDR3 is CASSSTSGETQYF. For the CDR3, the DNA is TGTGCCAGCAGCTCCACTAGCGGAGAGACCCAGTACTTC.

This clonotype was seen a few times. V is TRBV25-1 and J is TRBJ1-1; the D gene is possibly TRBD1 (5 bases). Deletions cut 8 bases from V and 8 bases from J, with 18 bases between. This CDR3 is 13 amino acids long. Germline V gene lookup returns CDR1 MGHDK and CDR2 SYGVNS. CDR3 residues: CASRQGGPGEAFF. The CDR3 DNA reads as TGTGCCAGCCGCCAGGGCGGGCCAGGGGAAGCTTTCTTT.

This clonotype has just a few counts. The chain combines TRBV6-1 with TRBJ2-7, with 7 bases lining up with TRBD2. This CDR3 has 12 residues. In germline, CDR1 is MNHNS, CDR2 SASEGT. Germline trimming cut 10 bases from V and 3 bases from J; bases unmatched to any gene: 6. CDR3 sequence: CATREVRYEQYF. The CDR3 DNA sequence: TGTGCCACCCGGGAGGTCCGCTACGAGCAGTACTTC.

The rearrangement links TRBV27 to TRBJ1-1; D not resolved. V dropped 4 bases and J dropped 3 bases, with 9 bases sitting between them. Germline-derived CDR1 and CDR2 are MNHEY and SMNVEV (reference sequence). The CDR3 is 13 residues long. The CDR3 is CASSWEGDTEAFF. The CDR3 DNA sequence: TGTGCCAGCAGTTGGGAGGGAGACACTGAAGCTTTCTTT.

This clonotype has a handful of counts. The rearrangement joins TRBV6-5 to TRBJ2-7, with D perhaps TRBD2 (5 bases). Germline CDR1 MNHEY, CDR2 SVGAGI. The CDR3 extends over 15 amino acids. The germline V and J ends were trimmed by 0 bases and 2 bases, with 11 bases remaining between them. The CDR3 spells CASSYSRDKTYEQYF. Written as DNA, the CDR3 is TGTGCCAGCAGTTACTCTCGGGATAAGACCTACGAGCAGTACTTC.

The J gene is TRBJ2-3, the V gene TRBV20-1; 7 nucleotides match TRBD2. The junction had 6 bases not matched to a gene; V was cut back by 3 bases and J by 3 bases. Germline-derived CDR1 and CDR2 are DFQATT and SNEGSKA (reference sequence). This CDR3 has 14 amino acids. CDR3 residues: CSASLAGVTDTQYF. CDR3 coding DNA: TGCAGTGCTAGTTTGGCGGGAGTTACAGATACGCAGTATTTT.

The chain recombines TRBV29-1 with TRBJ2-7; TRBD1 agrees at 9 bases. V trimming: 8 bases; J trimming: 2 bases; junction bases outside the gene matches: 7. Germline V gene lookup returns CDR1 SQVTM and CDR2 ANQGSEA. This CDR3 contains 13 residues. The CDR3 nucleotides are TGCAGCACCAAGACAGGGGGGACCTACGAGCAGTACTTC. This gives the protein CSTKTGGTYEQYF.

This clonotype came up many times. The J gene is TRBJ2-1, the V gene TRBV27, with a tentative D call TRBD1 (5 bases). Germline loops: CDR1 MNHEY, CDR2 SMNVEV (reference sequence). The CDR3 is made up of 15 amino acids. V was pared by 6 bases and J by 7 bases, with 19 bases between. CDR3: CASRVGRVDSNEQFF. In nucleotides, the CDR3 is TGTGCCAGCAGAGTGGGCAGGGTTGATTCGAATGAGCAGTTCTTC.

V usage is TRBV7-8 and J usage is TRBJ2-2; D uncertain. V lost 5 bases and J lost 6, with 19 bases in between. The CDR3 spans 16 residues. Germline CDR1 is SGHVS and CDR2 is FQNEAQ. CDR3 nucleotide sequence: TGTGCCAGCAGCCCCTCCCGAGACAACCCTCCCGGGGAGCTGTTTTTT. Its translation: CASSPSRDNPPGELFF.

In this sample, this clonotype turned up a few times. The chain couples TRBV6-6 to TRBJ2-3; D remains unclear. The CDR3 sequence is 12 residues long. Trimming left V 5 bases short and J 6 bases short, with 9 bases between. Germline-derived CDR1 and CDR2 are MNHNY and SVGAGI (reference sequence). The CDR3 region has the DNA TGTGCCAGCAGTCCGCTTGGTGATACGCAGTATTTT. Protein sequence: CASSPLGDTQYF.

This clonotype appeared a few times. V usage is TRBV28 and J usage is TRBJ1-4; no firm D call. The V gene lost 1 base and the J gene lost 6 bases, with 3 bases spanning the gap. The CDR3 spans 12 residues. Germline CDR1 reads MDHEN; CDR2 reads SYDVKM. The CDR3 reads CASSLFDEKLFF. CDR3 nucleotides: TGTGCCAGCAGTTTATTCGATGAAAAACTGTTTTTT.

This clonotype has at least ten counts. The chain has TRBV27 and TRBJ2-7, with D possibly being TRBD2 (5 bases). Trimming removed 8 bases from V and 4 bases from J, with 15 bases in between. CDR1 and CDR2 from the germline V gene are MNHEY and SMNVEV (reference sequence). The CDR3 has 13 residues. CDR3 DNA sequence: TGTGCCAGCGGAGGCAGCGCGAAATACGAGCAGTACTTC. Translated, it gives CASGGSAKYEQYF.

Many counts were recorded for this clonotype. The chain recombines TRBV20-1 with TRBJ2-5, with 10 bases lining up with TRBD2. V lost 0 bases to trimming and J lost 4 bases; unmatched junction nucleotides: 11. CDR1 and CDR2 from the germline V gene are DFQATT and SNEGSKA (reference sequence). The CDR3 loop spans 17 amino acids. CDR3 nucleotides: TGCAGTGCTAGAGATCCCATCAGCGGGAGGGGTGCAGAGACCCAGTACTTC. Translating gives CSARDPISGRGAETQYF.

The sample holds a few counts of this clonotype. The genes are TRBV6-2 or TRBV6-3 and TRBJ2-7; D gene unclear. In germline, CDR1 is MNHEY, CDR2 SVGEGT. CDR3 length: 12 residues. V was cut by 6 bases and J by 5 bases, with 11 bases left in between. The DNA of the CDR3 is TGTGCCAGCAGCCGAGGACCTCACGAGCAGTACTTC. This codes for CASSRGPHEQYF.

This clonotype was detected a few times. The chain is built from TRBV20-1 and TRBJ1-2; 7 bases align to TRBD1. CDR3 length equals 12 residues. V lost 5 bases to trimming and J lost 8 bases; unmatched junction nucleotides: 8. Germline-derived CDR1 and CDR2 are DFQATT and SNEGSKA (reference sequence). The CDR3 here is CSALDRVSGYTF. CDR3 in DNA: TGCAGTGCTTTAGACAGGGTATCAGGCTACACCTTC.

This clonotype was seen more than once but under ten times. The chain joins TRBV11-2 to TRBJ1-2; D call uncertain. Trimming cost V 0 bases and J 5 bases, with 10 bases left between them. Germline V gene sequence: CDR1 SGHAT, CDR2 FQNNGV. The CDR3 consists of 14 residues. The CDR3 region is CASSLDRAGYGYTF. The CDR3 coding sequence is TGTGCCAGCAGCTTAGATAGGGCAGGATATGGCTACACCTTC. The full variable domain, its missing parts supplied by reference TRBV11-2 and TRBJ1-2, is EAGVAQSPRYKIIEKRQSVAFWCNPISGHATLYWYQQILGQGPKLLIQFQNNGVVDDSQLPKDRFSAERLKGVDSTLKIQPAKLEDSAVYLCASSLDRAGYGYTFGSGTRLTVV.

Many counts were recorded for this clonotype. The genes are TRBV5-6 and TRBJ1-5; unclear D gene. There are 14 residues in the CDR3. V was pared by 2 bases and J by 5 bases, with 11 bases between. CDR1 and CDR2 (germline): SGHDT, YYEEEE. This chain's CDR3 is CASSFLGRDQPQHF. The CDR3 coding sequence is TGTGCCAGCAGCTTTCTCGGAAGGGATCAGCCCCAGCATTTT.

This clonotype was seen many times. The chain uses TRBV6-6 and TRBJ1-3; D may be TRBD1 (6 bases). Looked up from germline, CDR1 is MNHNY and CDR2 is SVGAGI (reference sequence). V lost 1 base and J lost 0, with 16 bases in between. This CDR3 comprises 18 residues. In DNA, the CDR3 is TGTGCCAGCAGTTACTTTAACAGGGTGGGGAACTCTGGAAACACCATATATTTT. Translation gives CASSYFNRVGNSGNTIYF.

In this sample, this clonotype turned up many times. This chain joins TRBV29-1 and TRBJ2-1; 10 nucleotides match TRBD2. Germline-derived CDR1 and CDR2 are SQVTM and ANQGSEA. V dropped 3 bases and J dropped 10; count of bases not matched to a gene: 6. The CDR3 extends over 13 amino acids. The DNA for the CDR3 is TGCAGCGTTGATGGACTAGCGGTTTCAGAGCAGTTCTTC. Amino acid sequence: CSVDGLAVSEQFF.

The chain employs TRBV6-2 or TRBV6-3 and TRBJ1-1; D possibly corresponds to TRBD1 (6 bases). The germline V gene has CDR1 MNHEY and CDR2 SVGEGT. V gave up 6 bases and J gave up 11 bases, with 13 bases separating them. This CDR3 contains 11 residues. DNA of the CDR3: TGTGCCAGCAGACGTCCCGGGGGCGCTTTCTTT. Amino acids: CASRRPGGAFF.

This chain uses TRBV27 with TRBJ2-5; perhaps D is TRBD1 or TRBD2 (5 bases each). Trimming took off 5 bases at V and 4 bases at J, with 17 bases between the two ends. Looked up from germline, CDR1 is MNHEY and CDR2 is SMNVEV (reference sequence). The CDR3 consists of 15 residues. Here the CDR3 reads CASSPFSGAGETQYF. CDR3 coding DNA: TGTGCCAGCAGTCCCTTTTCCGGGGCCGGAGAGACCCAGTACTTC.